The rows below give T cell receptor beta chains drawn from one sample of a study of blood T cells in healthy people across ages. TCRdb passed the 5' RACE reads through MiXCR, listing each CDR3 protein once. This sample carries over 1,500,000 distinct CDR3 sequences, around 50% of them seen once, and the ten largest clones take over 2%. Sequencing was carried out using blood. The receptors originated from a woman between 40 and 55 years old in good health. Both conserved end residues are part of each CDR3. D genes are given only for firm matches. The size entry is marked missing in some rows and otherwise reads once, few, many or a size class.

cdr3_length: 15; d_call: TRBD2; clone_size: -; j_call: TRBJ2-1; v_call: TRBV7-6; cdr3_aa: CASSLAGGPQNEQFF; cdr3_nt: TGTGCCAGCAGCTTGGCGGGGGGGCCGCAAAATGAGCAGTTCTTC
cdr3_length: 15; d_call: -; clone_size: -; j_call: TRBJ1-1; v_call: TRBV9; cdr3_aa: CASTPSVTLNTEAFF; cdr3_nt: TGTGCTAGTACACCTTCCGTGACACTAAACACTGAAGCTTTCTTT
cdr3_length: 14; d_call: TRBD1; clone_size: -; j_call: TRBJ1-2; v_call: TRBV7-2; cdr3_aa: CAGSLGQGASGYTF; cdr3_nt: TGTGCCGGCAGCTTAGGACAGGGGGCTTCGGGCTACACCTTC
cdr3_length: 16; d_call: TRBD1; clone_size: once; j_call: TRBJ2-1; v_call: TRBV14; cdr3_aa: CASSQGWTGSYNEQFF; cdr3_nt: TGTGCCAGCAGCCAGGGATGGACAGGGTCCTACAATGAGCAGTTCTTC
cdr3_length: 15; d_call: TRBD1; clone_size: -; j_call: TRBJ2-4; v_call: TRBV10-3; cdr3_aa: CAISRGTGWENIQYF; cdr3_nt: TGTGCCATCAGCCGCGGGACAGGGTGGGAAAACATTCAGTACTTC
cdr3_length: 15; d_call: TRBD2; clone_size: -; j_call: TRBJ2-5; v_call: TRBV7-9; cdr3_aa: CASSYGAGASETQYF; cdr3_nt: TGTGCCAGCAGTTACGGAGCGGGGGCCTCAGAGACCCAGTACTTC
cdr3_length: 14; d_call: TRBD1; clone_size: -; j_call: TRBJ2-1; v_call: TRBV6-5; cdr3_aa: CASSYDRGRNEQFF; cdr3_nt: TGTGCCAGCAGTTACGACAGGGGCCGGAATGAGCAGTTCTTC
cdr3_length: 14; d_call: TRBD2; clone_size: -; j_call: TRBJ2-1; v_call: TRBV10-3; cdr3_aa: CAISPSGGANEQFF; cdr3_nt: TGTGCCATCAGTCCTAGCGGGGGGGCCAATGAGCAGTTCTTC
cdr3_length: 14; d_call: -; clone_size: -; j_call: TRBJ2-5; v_call: TRBV2; cdr3_aa: CASSERGPPGTQYF; cdr3_nt: TGTGCCAGCAGTGAGCGGGGACCGCCCGGGACCCAGTACTTC
cdr3_length: 15; d_call: -; clone_size: many; j_call: TRBJ2-7; v_call: TRBV4-3; cdr3_aa: CASSQEARGGYEQYF; cdr3_nt: TGCGCCAGCAGCCAAGAGGCCAGGGGAGGGTACGAGCAGTACTTC
cdr3_length: 15; d_call: TRBD1; clone_size: -; j_call: TRBJ1-5; v_call: TRBV6-2/TRBV6-3; cdr3_aa: CASSTQGMGNQPQHF; cdr3_nt: TGTGCCAGCAGTACACAGGGGATGGGCAATCAGCCCCAGCATTTT
cdr3_length: 14; d_call: -; clone_size: once; j_call: TRBJ2-5; v_call: TRBV20-1; cdr3_aa: CSARPSRPQETQYF; cdr3_nt: TGCAGTGCTAGGCCTAGCCGTCCTCAAGAGACCCAGTACTTC
cdr3_length: 15; d_call: -; clone_size: -; j_call: TRBJ2-3; v_call: TRBV29-1; cdr3_aa: CSVEVLAGSTETQYF; cdr3_nt: TGCAGCGTTGAAGTGCTGGCAGGGAGCACAGAGACGCAGTATTTT
cdr3_length: 16; d_call: -; clone_size: -; j_call: TRBJ2-4; v_call: TRBV5-6; cdr3_aa: CASSAGARGAKNIQYF; cdr3_nt: TGTGCCAGCAGCGCCGGCGCCAGGGGAGCCAAAAACATTCAGTACTTC
cdr3_length: 12; d_call: -; clone_size: -; j_call: TRBJ1-6; v_call: TRBV6-6; cdr3_aa: CASGDYNSPLHF; cdr3_nt: TGTGCCAGCGGGGACTATAATTCACCCCTCCACTTT
cdr3_length: 14; d_call: -; clone_size: -; j_call: TRBJ2-5; v_call: TRBV5-6; cdr3_aa: CASSRGNSRIEQYF; cdr3_nt: TGTGCCAGCAGCCGAGGGAACTCCCGTATTGAGCAGTACTTC
cdr3_length: 17; d_call: -; clone_size: -; j_call: TRBJ1-5; v_call: TRBV6-2/TRBV6-3; cdr3_aa: CASSYSAQGRGNQPQHF; cdr3_nt: TGTGCCAGCAGTTACTCAGCCCAGGGGAGGGGCAATCAGCCCCAGCATTTT
cdr3_length: 12; d_call: -; clone_size: -; j_call: TRBJ1-1; v_call: TRBV12-3/TRBV12-4; cdr3_aa: CASSLYHTEAFF; cdr3_nt: TGTGCCAGCAGTTTATATCACACTGAAGCTTTCTTT
cdr3_length: 13; d_call: -; clone_size: -; j_call: TRBJ1-5; v_call: TRBV6-5; cdr3_aa: CASGHDSNQPQHF; cdr3_nt: TGTGCCAGCGGGCACGATAGCAATCAGCCCCAGCATTTT
cdr3_length: 13; d_call: -; clone_size: -; j_call: TRBJ2-7; v_call: TRBV7-9; cdr3_aa: CASSQGFAYEQYF; cdr3_nt: TGTGCCAGCAGTCAGGGGTTTGCCTACGAGCAGTACTTC
cdr3_length: 14; d_call: -; clone_size: -; j_call: TRBJ1-4; v_call: TRBV10-3; cdr3_aa: CAISERGAHEKLFF; cdr3_nt: TGTGCCATCAGTGAGCGGGGGGCGCATGAAAAACTGTTTTTT
cdr3_length: 14; d_call: -; clone_size: many; j_call: TRBJ2-7; v_call: TRBV10-3; cdr3_aa: CAISELQDSYEQYF; cdr3_nt: TGTGCCATCAGTGAGCTACAGGATTCCTACGAGCAGTACTTC
cdr3_length: 17; d_call: -; clone_size: few; j_call: TRBJ2-7; v_call: TRBV7-9; cdr3_aa: CASSSGNSGTLTYEQYF; cdr3_nt: TGTGCCAGCAGCTCGGGAAACTCCGGGACACTAACCTACGAGCAGTACTTC
cdr3_length: 15; d_call: -; clone_size: -; j_call: TRBJ1-2; v_call: TRBV5-1; cdr3_aa: CASSLAHQGNYGYTF; cdr3_nt: TGCGCCAGCAGCTTGGCCCACCAGGGCAACTATGGCTACACCTTC
cdr3_length: 18; d_call: TRBD1; clone_size: -; j_call: TRBJ2-1; v_call: TRBV18; cdr3_aa: CASSPLGIQGAKAVEQFF; cdr3_nt: TGTGCCAGCTCACCACTGGGGATACAGGGGGCGAAAGCTGTTGAGCAGTTCTTC
cdr3_length: 15; d_call: TRBD1; clone_size: once; j_call: TRBJ2-1; v_call: TRBV5-1; cdr3_aa: CASSRTGGGEETQFF; cdr3_nt: TGCGCCAGCAGCCGGACAGGGGGCGGAGAAGAGACCCAGTTCTTC
cdr3_length: 13; d_call: -; clone_size: few; j_call: TRBJ2-7; v_call: TRBV28; cdr3_aa: CASKKRSSYEQYF; cdr3_nt: TGTGCCAGCAAAAAGCGGTCCTCCTACGAGCAGTACTTC
cdr3_length: 15; d_call: TRBD2; clone_size: -; j_call: TRBJ2-2; v_call: TRBV6-5; cdr3_aa: CASSRGVGNTGELFF; cdr3_nt: TGTGCCAGCAGCCGGGGGGTAGGGAACACCGGGGAGCTGTTTTTT
cdr3_length: 12; d_call: -; clone_size: few; j_call: TRBJ2-3; v_call: TRBV5-1; cdr3_aa: CASSFDRDSQYF; cdr3_nt: TGCGCCAGCAGCTTCGACCGCGACTCACAGTATTTT
cdr3_length: 15; d_call: TRBD1; clone_size: few; j_call: TRBJ2-5; v_call: TRBV12-3/TRBV12-4; cdr3_aa: CASSPQGMNGETQYF; cdr3_nt: TGTGCCAGCAGTCCACAGGGGATGAACGGAGAGACCCAGTACTTC
cdr3_length: 14; d_call: -; clone_size: few; j_call: TRBJ2-7; v_call: TRBV7-2; cdr3_aa: CASSHRQATYEQYF; cdr3_nt: TGTGCCAGCAGCCATCGACAGGCGACCTACGAGCAGTACTTC
cdr3_length: 13; d_call: TRBD2; clone_size: -; j_call: TRBJ2-5; v_call: TRBV7-2; cdr3_aa: CASNPGGSETQYF; cdr3_nt: TGTGCCAGCAACCCGGGGGGGTCAGAGACCCAGTACTTC
cdr3_length: 13; d_call: TRBD1; clone_size: -; j_call: TRBJ1-1; v_call: TRBV7-3; cdr3_aa: CASSADRDTEAFF; cdr3_nt: TGTGCCAGCAGTGCGGACAGGGACACCGAAGCTTTCTTT
cdr3_length: 16; d_call: -; clone_size: few; j_call: TRBJ2-6; v_call: TRBV13; cdr3_aa: CASSQPSASGANVLTF; cdr3_nt: TGTGCCAGCAGCCAGCCGTCCGCGTCTGGGGCCAACGTCCTGACTTTC
cdr3_length: 15; d_call: TRBD1; clone_size: -; j_call: TRBJ2-5; v_call: TRBV5-1; cdr3_aa: CASSLDPGGAETQYF; cdr3_nt: TGCGCCAGCAGCTTGGATCCAGGGGGCGCGGAGACCCAGTACTTC
cdr3_length: 13; d_call: -; clone_size: many; j_call: TRBJ2-6; v_call: TRBV29-1; cdr3_aa: CSVGDSGANVLTF; cdr3_nt: TGCAGCGTGGGGGACTCTGGGGCCAACGTCCTGACTTTC
cdr3_length: 14; d_call: -; clone_size: few; j_call: TRBJ1-5; v_call: TRBV6-2/TRBV6-3; cdr3_aa: CASRLWAGNQPQHF; cdr3_nt: TGTGCCAGCAGGCTCTGGGCAGGCAATCAGCCCCAGCATTTT
cdr3_length: 14; d_call: -; clone_size: few; j_call: TRBJ2-7; v_call: TRBV5-1; cdr3_aa: CTSSLAGNYNEQYF; cdr3_nt: TGCACCAGCAGCTTGGCCGGAAACTACAATGAGCAGTACTTC
cdr3_length: 16; d_call: TRBD2; clone_size: -; j_call: TRBJ2-1; v_call: TRBV6-1; cdr3_aa: CASSGMTSGAGNEQFF; cdr3_nt: TGTGCCAGCAGTGGGATGACTAGCGGGGCTGGCAATGAGCAGTTCTTC